The subject of this entry is one T cell receptor beta chain. Its target is unknown. The sample comes from a study of CD8+CD57+ T cells in acquired aplastic anemia. For the study at large: Each DNA sample taken from sorted CD4+ and CD8+ cells came to about 3 ug on average. Findings and limits, study-wide: A set of more than 25 CD8+ CDR3 sequences was shared between patients and controls, and these sequences appeared highly expressed in patients.

Previously, flow cytometry had revealed CD8+CD57+ cell expansion in the patients chosen for sequencing. In all patients, the disease was severe acquired aplastic anemia. By the time of blood sampling, patients had still received no therapy. The V segment lost 6 bases and the J segment 7 bases; nucleotides outside the gene matches: 14. This CDR3 region has 18 residues. Germline V gives CDR1 ENHRY, CDR2 SYGVKD. TCR beta VDJ and CDR3 profiling used genomic DNA as template. Via MiXCR, TCRdb re-called the reads, giving one row per CDR3 protein. The data show about 75,000 distinct CDR3 sequences, about three quarters seen once.

The chain has TRBV10-3 and TRBJ2-1; 14 nucleotides line up with TRBD2. Sequencing input: sorted CD4+, CD8+, or CD8+CD57+ T cells (not recorded which) from PBMCs. The sequence came from a human donor with aplastic anemia. The CDR3 region is CAISRSLPGLAGDNEQFF. The CDR3 DNA follows: TGTGCCATCAGCAGGTCACTACCGGGACTAGCGGGGGATAATGAGCAGTTCTTC.